The source of this T cell receptor (beta chain) is a study of CD8 T cells in ankylosing spondylitis. Study results and limitations: One TCR beta motif, made up of roughly eight highly homologous variants, appeared characteristic of ankylosing spondylitis blood.

Trimming took 5 bases from V and 3 from J; bases not matched to a gene: 5. CDR3 length: 15 residues. This clonotype was seen repeatedly, ten times or more. The antigen is unknown. TCRdb used MiXCR to reprocess the 5' RACE reads, holding one entry per CDR3 protein. The profile shows about 35,000 distinct CDR3 sequences, 10% of them singletons. Sequenced: blood, either unsorted or a sorted T cell fraction (not recorded which). The V gene is TRBV12-3 or TRBV12-4, the J gene TRBJ2-3; 10 positions agree with TRBD2. The TCR sequence derives from a male donor with ankylosing spondylitis or in good health (not recorded which). This CDR3 is CASSQTSGKTDTQYF. The CDR3 bases are TGTGCCAGCAGTCAAACTAGCGGGAAAACAGATACGCAGTATTTT.